This is a list of T cell receptor beta chains from one sample in a study of T cell repertoires in cytomegalovirus infection. TCRdb independently ran MiXCR on the reads; one entry per CDR3 protein. The sample holds some 800,000 distinct CDR3 sequences, 30% to 35% seen once. The antigens for these receptors are not known. Material: cultured CD8+ T cells from PBMCs, obtained from culture after CMV antigen stimulation. Receptors originate from a human donor in good health (CMV status not recorded). Some clones in this sample may be carry-over from other donors' samples. Both conserved end residues are part of each CDR3. D genes are given only for firm matches. Size values are once, few and many counts, or a class for expanded clones, and some rows have none.

d_gene: NA
abundance: NA
j_gene: TRBJ1-5
v_gene: TRBV6-2/TRBV6-3
CDR3aa: CASSYPGGGKHF
CDR3nt: TGTGCCAGCAGTTACCCTGGAGGGGGGAAGCATTTT

d_gene: NA
abundance: few
j_gene: TRBJ1-1
v_gene: TRBV3-1
CDR3aa: CASSQEWPGDTEAFF
CDR3nt: TGTGCCAGCAGCCAAGAGTGGCCAGGGGACACTGAAGCTTTCTTT

d_gene: TRBD1
abundance: few
j_gene: TRBJ1-1
v_gene: TRBV20-1
CDR3aa: CSATTGQGRVNTEAFF
CDR3nt: TGCAGTGCTACCACCGGACAGGGCAGAGTGAACACTGAAGCTTTCTTT

d_gene: NA
abundance: NA
j_gene: TRBJ1-1
v_gene: TRBV5-4
CDR3aa: CASTRGDGEAFF
CDR3nt: TGTGCCAGCACCCGGGGGGACGGCGAAGCTTTCTTT

d_gene: NA
abundance: many
j_gene: TRBJ1-1
v_gene: TRBV7-6
CDR3aa: CASSVTPGPYTEAFF
CDR3nt: TGTGCCAGCAGCGTGACACCGGGACCGTACACTGAAGCTTTCTTT

d_gene: NA
abundance: few
j_gene: TRBJ2-1
v_gene: TRBV29-1
CDR3aa: CSVPPSYNEQFF
CDR3nt: TGCAGCGTACCGCCCTCCTACAATGAGCAGTTCTTC

d_gene: TRBD1
abundance: NA
j_gene: TRBJ1-1
v_gene: TRBV2
CDR3aa: CATPGAPRGAEAFF
CDR3nt: TGTGCCACCCCGGGGGCCCCCAGGGGGGCTGAAGCTTTCTTT

d_gene: TRBD1
abundance: NA
j_gene: TRBJ1-1
v_gene: TRBV20-1
CDR3aa: CSARTGGSNTEAFF
CDR3nt: TGCAGTGCTAGGACAGGGGGTTCGAACACTGAAGCTTTCTTT

d_gene: TRBD2
abundance: NA
j_gene: TRBJ2-3
v_gene: TRBV28
CDR3aa: CASSLAGGYDTDTQYF
CDR3nt: TGTGCCAGCAGTCTAGCGGGGGGGTATGACACAGATACGCAGTATTTT

d_gene: TRBD2
abundance: many
j_gene: TRBJ2-3
v_gene: TRBV19
CDR3aa: CASSPRGGLRTDTQYF
CDR3nt: TGTGCCAGTAGTCCCCGCGGGGGACTCCGCACAGATACGCAGTATTTT

d_gene: NA
abundance: few
j_gene: TRBJ2-3
v_gene: TRBV6-2/TRBV6-3
CDR3aa: CASSYAQSTDTQYF
CDR3nt: TGTGCCAGCAGTTACGCACAGAGCACAGATACGCAGTATTTT

d_gene: NA
abundance: few
j_gene: TRBJ1-2
v_gene: TRBV10-3
CDR3aa: CAISGTQSYGYTF
CDR3nt: TGTGCCATCAGCGGGACTCAAAGCTATGGCTACACCTTC

d_gene: NA
abundance: few
j_gene: TRBJ1-2
v_gene: TRBV7-7
CDR3aa: CASISGNYGYTF
CDR3nt: TGTGCTAGCATCAGTGGGAACTATGGCTACACCTTC

d_gene: TRBD2
abundance: few
j_gene: TRBJ2-3
v_gene: TRBV7-7
CDR3aa: CASSVSGGYTDTQYF
CDR3nt: TGTGCTAGCAGCGTTAGCGGGGGATACACAGATACGCAGTATTTT

d_gene: NA
abundance: NA
j_gene: TRBJ2-2
v_gene: TRBV12-3/TRBV12-4
CDR3aa: CASSPGTVFLSGELFF
CDR3nt: TGTGCCAGCAGCCCAGGAACAGTCTTCCTTTCCGGGGAGCTGTTTTTT

d_gene: NA
abundance: few
j_gene: TRBJ1-2
v_gene: TRBV7-6
CDR3aa: CASSLEVTPAYGYTF
CDR3nt: TGTGCCAGCAGCTTAGAGGTGACGCCCGCTTATGGCTACACCTTC

d_gene: TRBD1
abundance: NA
j_gene: TRBJ2-7
v_gene: TRBV6-5
CDR3aa: CASSYRTGVGHEQYF
CDR3nt: TGTGCCAGCAGTTACCGGACAGGGGTTGGCCACGAGCAGTACTTC

d_gene: TRBD1
abundance: NA
j_gene: TRBJ2-7
v_gene: TRBV29-1
CDR3aa: CSSGGQGYEQYF
CDR3nt: TGCAGCTCAGGAGGACAGGGCTACGAGCAGTACTTC

d_gene: TRBD1
abundance: NA
j_gene: TRBJ2-7
v_gene: TRBV7-3
CDR3aa: CASSLSQGEAYEQYF
CDR3nt: TGTGCCAGCAGCTTATCCCAGGGGGAAGCCTACGAGCAGTACTTC

d_gene: TRBD1
abundance: many
j_gene: TRBJ2-7
v_gene: TRBV7-8
CDR3aa: CASSLGGQGYYEQYF
CDR3nt: TGTGCCAGCAGCTTGGGGGGACAGGGGTACTACGAGCAGTACTTC

d_gene: TRBD2
abundance: NA
j_gene: TRBJ2-2
v_gene: TRBV2
CDR3aa: CASSPGLAGPNTGELFF
CDR3nt: TGTGCCAGCAGCCCGGGACTAGCGGGGCCGAACACCGGGGAGCTGTTTTTT

d_gene: NA
abundance: NA
j_gene: TRBJ1-2
v_gene: TRBV11-1
CDR3aa: CASSFYELGYTF
CDR3nt: TGTGCCAGCAGCTTCTATGAGCTTGGCTACACCTTC

d_gene: NA
abundance: few
j_gene: TRBJ1-1
v_gene: TRBV19
CDR3aa: CASSNPMNTEAFF
CDR3nt: TGTGCCAGTAGTAACCCCATGAACACTGAAGCTTTCTTT

d_gene: TRBD2
abundance: NA
j_gene: TRBJ2-1
v_gene: TRBV27
CDR3aa: CASTERGGSYNEQFF
CDR3nt: TGTGCCAGCACCGAGCGGGGGGGCTCCTACAATGAGCAGTTCTTC

d_gene: TRBD2
abundance: NA
j_gene: TRBJ2-1
v_gene: TRBV5-3
CDR3aa: CASSLVAGFDNEQFF
CDR3nt: TGTGCCAGCAGCTTGGTAGCGGGGTTCGACAATGAGCAGTTCTTC

d_gene: NA
abundance: NA
j_gene: TRBJ1-5
v_gene: TRBV10-3
CDR3aa: CAISESKTHQLQHF
CDR3nt: TGTGCCATCAGTGAGTCGAAGACCCATCAGCTCCAGCATTTT

d_gene: NA
abundance: NA
j_gene: TRBJ1-1
v_gene: TRBV6-4
CDR3aa: CASSDSGDLKVGTEAFF
CDR3nt: TGTGCCAGCAGTGACTCCGGGGACCTCAAAGTCGGCACTGAAGCTTTCTTT

d_gene: NA
abundance: NA
j_gene: TRBJ2-5
v_gene: TRBV11-1
CDR3aa: CASSSEDQETQYF
CDR3nt: TGTGCCAGCAGCTCAGAGGACCAAGAGACCCAGTACTTC

d_gene: TRBD2
abundance: NA
j_gene: TRBJ2-1
v_gene: TRBV20-1
CDR3aa: CSAKLLSGVRTGGLTNEQFF
CDR3nt: TGCAGTGCTAAACTCCTTAGCGGGGTTAGGACGGGGGGGTTAACCAATGAGCAGTTCTTC

d_gene: TRBD2
abundance: few
j_gene: TRBJ2-1
v_gene: TRBV6-5
CDR3aa: CASSYTLGSGGSYNEQFF
CDR3nt: TGTGCCAGCAGTTACACCCTTGGGAGCGGGGGTTCCTACAATGAGCAGTTCTTC

d_gene: NA
abundance: few
j_gene: TRBJ2-1
v_gene: TRBV7-8
CDR3aa: CASSLDLAGSYNEQFF
CDR3nt: TGTGCCAGCAGCTTAGATCTCGCGGGGTCCTACAATGAGCAGTTCTTC

d_gene: NA
abundance: NA
j_gene: TRBJ1-4
v_gene: TRBV7-9
CDR3aa: CASSSPPPREIGEKLFF
CDR3nt: TGTGCCAGCAGCTCCCCCCCCCCCCGGGAGATAGGAGAAAAACTGTTTTTT

d_gene: NA
abundance: many
j_gene: TRBJ2-5
v_gene: TRBV7-6
CDR3aa: CASSLADGGTQTQYF
CDR3nt: TGTGCCAGCAGCTTAGCGGATGGAGGTACTCAGACCCAGTACTTC

d_gene: TRBD1
abundance: many
j_gene: TRBJ1-4
v_gene: TRBV7-6
CDR3aa: CASSYGTDATNEKLFF
CDR3nt: TGTGCCAGCAGCTACGGGACAGATGCAACTAATGAAAAACTGTTTTTT

d_gene: NA
abundance: NA
j_gene: TRBJ1-4
v_gene: TRBV6-8
CDR3aa: CASSLRGGRANEKLFF
CDR3nt: TGTGCCAGCAGTCTAAGGGGAGGGAGGGCGAATGAAAAACTGTTTTTT

d_gene: TRBD1
abundance: NA
j_gene: TRBJ2-1
v_gene: TRBV19
CDR3aa: CASTQIGTGHGADNEQFF
CDR3nt: TGTGCCAGTACTCAAATAGGGACAGGACATGGGGCTGACAATGAGCAGTTCTTC

d_gene: TRBD1
abundance: many
j_gene: TRBJ1-1
v_gene: TRBV7-9
CDR3aa: CASSLDRGDEAFF
CDR3nt: TGTGCCAGCAGCTTAGACAGGGGGGATGAAGCTTTCTTT

d_gene: NA
abundance: few
j_gene: TRBJ2-3
v_gene: TRBV15
CDR3aa: CATSDGGTDTQYF
CDR3nt: TGTGCCACCAGCGATGGCGGCACAGATACGCAGTATTTT

d_gene: NA
abundance: NA
j_gene: TRBJ2-6
v_gene: TRBV11-2
CDR3aa: CASRSIGVAGANVLTF
CDR3nt: TGTGCCAGCAGATCGATAGGGGTAGCTGGGGCCAACGTCCTGACTTTC

d_gene: NA
abundance: many
j_gene: TRBJ2-7
v_gene: TRBV7-8
CDR3aa: CASSLGSGAYEQYF
CDR3nt: TGTGCCAGCAGCTTAGGGAGCGGAGCCTACGAGCAGTACTTC

d_gene: TRBD2
abundance: few
j_gene: TRBJ2-1
v_gene: TRBV6-5
CDR3aa: CASSLTWAGGPNEQFF
CDR3nt: TGTGCCAGCAGTCTTACTTGGGCGGGGGGCCCCAATGAGCAGTTCTTC